The 27 T cell receptor beta chains reported below all come from one sample, sequenced in a study of blood T cell repertoires in COVID-19. Only in-frame clones appear in the TCRdb table, and some are missing; sequencing was by immunoSEQ multiplex PCR. The table has around 190,000 clones, about 85% seen once. Sequencing input: PBMCs or T cells enriched from blood (not recorded which). The receptors were sampled from a woman aged 40 to 49 in a cohort exposed to, infected with or recovered from COVID-19 (not recorded which).

V and J are TRBV27 and TRBJ1-5; D remains unclear. CDR1 is MNHEY and CDR2 is SMNVEV in the germline V gene (reference sequence). V was shortened by 5 bases and J by 9 bases, with 23 bases between the two germline ends. The CDR3 contains 16 residues. Here the CDR3 reads CASSPSQRERFTPQHF. DNA for the CDR3: TGTGCCAGCAGTCCATCCCAGAGGGAGCGTTTCACGCCCCAGCATTTT.

This chain links TRBV27 with TRBJ1-4, with TRBD1 as a possible D gene (5 bases). Germline CDR1 and CDR2: MNHEY and SMNVEV (reference sequence). The CDR3 consists of 15 residues. V shed 3 bases and J shed 8 bases, with 16 bases lying between them. The CDR3 is CASSLRGTLEEKLFF. CDR3 sequence (DNA): TGTGCCAGCAGTTTGCGGGGGACGCTGGAGGAAAAACTGTTTTTT.

V usage is TRBV4-1 and J usage is TRBJ1-4, with 7 bases lining up with TRBD1. The germline V gene encodes CDR1 MGHRA and CDR2 YSYEKL. The CDR3 extends over 16 amino acids. V lost 0 bases and J lost 8; bases outside the gene matches: 9. The CDR3 spells CASSQDRRAGGEKLFF. CDR3 DNA: TGCGCCAGCAGCCAAGATCGGCGGGCAGGGGGAGAAAAACTGTTTTTT.

This chain links TRBV10-3 with TRBJ2-7; tentative D call: TRBD1 (5 bases). Per the germline V gene, CDR1 is ENHRY and CDR2 is SYGVKD. The CDR3 contains 18 residues. Trimming removed 0 bases from V and 0 bases from J, with 18 bases in between. CDR3 in amino acids: CAISESLILREYSYEQYF. CDR3 DNA: TGTGCCATCAGTGAGTCGCTGATTCTCAGGGAATACTCCTACGAGCAGTACTTC.

V is TRBV29-1 and J is TRBJ2-2; 11 nucleotides line up with TRBD1. Trimming cost V 8 bases and J 6 bases; bases outside gene matches: 5. The CDR3 consists of 13 residues. Germline V lookup: CDR1 SQVTM, CDR2 ANQGSEA. This CDR3 reads CSTGQGESGELFF. CDR3 DNA: TGCAGCACGGGACAGGGGGAATCCGGGGAGCTGTTTTTT.

CDR3 amino acids: CASSPGFGTPSYEQYF. For the CDR3, the DNA is TGTGCCAGCAGTCCCGGTTTCGGGACACCCTCCTACGAGCAGTACTTC. The rearrangement links TRBV2 to TRBJ2-7; TRBD1 might be the D (6 bases). V lost 5 bases to trimming and J lost 0 bases, with 17 bases between them. The CDR3 contains 16 residues. Germline lookup yields CDR1 SNHLY and CDR2 FYNNEI.

This clone was seen only a few times. V is TRBV27 and J is TRBJ1-5; the match to TRBD1 covers 11 bases. From germline, CDR1 is MNHEY and CDR2 SMNVEV (reference sequence). V gave up 6 bases and J gave up 7 bases; unmatched junction bases: 8. The CDR3 covers 15 residues. The CDR3 region has the DNA TGTGCCAGCAGCCCACGGACAGGGGGCGACCAGCCCCAGCATTTT. It encodes CASSPRTGGDQPQHF.

The CDR3 DNA follows: TGTGCCAGCACCTGGAGGGGGGGAAGGAATTCACCCCTCCACTTT. Its protein product is CASTWRGGRNSPLHF. V usage is TRBV27 and J usage is TRBJ1-6; D perhaps matches TRBD1 (6 bases). Germline V gives CDR1 MNHEY, CDR2 SMNVEV (reference sequence). The V and J ends lost 7 bases and 7 bases respectively, with 17 bases between them. The CDR3 consists of 15 residues.

The J gene is TRBJ1-6, the V gene TRBV5-5; D is uncertain. Germline-derived CDR1 and CDR2 are SGHKS and YYEKEE (reference sequence). CDR3 length equals 16 residues. The ends were cut back, 2 bases at V and 3 bases at J, with 12 bases in the middle. CDR3 region: CASSFGYRYYNSPLHF. In DNA, the CDR3 is TGTGCCAGCAGCTTCGGTTACCGTTACTATAATTCACCCCTCCACTTT.

The chain joins TRBV6-5 to TRBJ2-5, with 8 bases that match TRBD1. There are 13 residues in the CDR3. Germline loops: CDR1 MNHEY, CDR2 SVGAGI. V trimming: 4 bases; J trimming: 5 bases; junction bases outside the gene matches: 3. CDR3 in DNA: TGTGCCAGCAGTTCCAGGGGGCTTGAGACCCAGTACTTC. Translated, it gives CASSSRGLETQYF.

The chain links TRBV27 to TRBJ2-7; D may be TRBD2 (5 bases). Per the germline V gene, CDR1 is MNHEY and CDR2 is SMNVEV (reference sequence). Trimming left V 5 bases short and J 1 base short, with 18 bases between. The CDR3 length is 16 residues. The DNA of the CDR3 is TGTGCCAGCAGTCCCGGACCCTTGCCGGGGTCCTACGAGCAGTACTTC. This gives the protein CASSPGPLPGSYEQYF.

Remarks on this clone: Sequence at one end of the junction differs from germline and may be a read error. This chain connects TRBV7-8 to TRBJ2-1; 12 bases line up with TRBD2. This CDR3 region has 13 residues. Per the germline V gene, CDR1 is SGHVS and CDR2 is FQNEAQ. CDR3 protein: CTSASGRAGEQFF. The CDR3 coding sequence is TGCACTTCCGCTAGCGGGAGGGCCGGGGAGCAGTTCTTC.

The rearrangement links TRBV11-2 to TRBJ1-1; D might be TRBD1 (5 bases). V was shortened by 0 bases and J by 6 bases, with 17 bases between the two germline ends. From germline, CDR1 is SGHAT and CDR2 FQNNGV. The CDR3 loop spans 16 amino acids. The CDR3 sequence: CASSLDSAGWRAEAFF. The CDR3 coding sequence is TGTGCCAGCAGCTTAGATTCGGCAGGGTGGAGGGCTGAAGCTTTCTTT.

This clone is a singleton in its sample. The chain combines TRBV28 with TRBJ1-1; D remains unclear. Per germline, CDR1 MDHEN and CDR2 SYDVKM. The CDR3 has 16 residues. Trimming removed 1 base at V and 0 bases at J, with 12 bases between. The CDR3 here is CASSLFGRIMNTEAFF. The CDR3, as DNA: TGTGCCAGCAGTTTATTTGGCAGAATAATGAACACTGAAGCTTTCTTT.

The V and J genes are TRBV18 and TRBJ1-1, with 9 nucleotides matching TRBD1. This CDR3 is built from 15 residues. Trimming removed 3 bases from V and 5 bases from J; junction bases left unmatched: 7. From germline, CDR1 is KGHSH and CDR2 LQKENI. The CDR3 here is CASSPLGQGGTEAFF. Written as DNA, the CDR3 is TGTGCCAGCTCACCGCTGGGACAGGGCGGGACTGAAGCTTTCTTT.

V gene TRBV13 combines with J gene TRBJ2-3; 9 positions agree with TRBD2. CDR3 length equals 16 residues. CDR1 is PRHDT and CDR2 is FYEKMQ in the germline V gene (reference sequence). After removal of 4 bases from V and 0 bases from J, the junction contained 5 bases not matched to a gene. This chain's CDR3 is CASSSWTSDSTDTQYF. DNA for the CDR3: TGTGCCAGCAGCTCCTGGACTAGCGACAGCACAGATACGCAGTATTTT.

This clone was counted between two and nine times. This chain links TRBV5-4 with TRBJ1-2, with 11 bases lining up with TRBD1. The CDR3 totals 13 residues. The germline V gene has CDR1 SGHNT and CDR2 YYREEE (reference sequence). Unmatched junction bases numbered 3, after V lost 7 bases and J lost 4 bases. CDR3 in amino acids: CASRTGGSYGYTF. Here the CDR3 DNA reads TGTGCCAGCCGGACAGGGGGCTCCTATGGCTACACCTTC.

This clone is a singleton in its sample. The chain employs TRBV27 and TRBJ1-4, with D possibly matching TRBD1 (6 bases). The CDR3 contains 15 residues. Germline loops: CDR1 MNHEY, CDR2 SMNVEV (reference sequence). Trimming took 1 base from V and 4 from J, leaving 10 bases between them. The CDR3 coding sequence is TGTGCCAGCAGTTTATGGGCAGGGGTTAATGAAAAACTGTTTTTT. Its protein is CASSLWAGVNEKLFF. The full variable domain, its missing parts supplied by reference TRBV27 and TRBJ1-4, is EAQVTQNPRYLITVTGKKLTVTCSQNMNHEYMSWYRQDPGLGLRQIYYSMNVEVTDKGDVPEGYKVSRKEKRNFPLILESPSPNQTSLYFCASSLWAGVNEKLFFGSGTQLSVL.

The chain has TRBV6-2 or TRBV6-3 and TRBJ2-5, with 13 bases aligning to TRBD2. This CDR3 has 15 amino acids. CDR1 and CDR2 from the germline V gene are MNHEY and SVGEGT. The junction had 1 base not matched to a gene; V was cut back by 5 bases and J by 1 base. CDR3 protein: CASSRLAGGQETQYF. The CDR3 coding sequence is TGTGCCAGCAGTCGACTAGCGGGAGGCCAAGAGACCCAGTACTTC.

This sequence joins TRBV10-2 and TRBJ2-7; 11 bases line up with TRBD2. Trimming took 6 bases from V and 7 from J; bases not matched to a gene: 8. CDR3 length: 14 residues. In germline, CDR1 is WSHSY, CDR2 SAAADI. The CDR3: CASRLAGAEGEQYF. The CDR3 DNA is TGCGCCAGCAGACTAGCGGGGGCCGAAGGAGAGCAGTACTTC.

The V call is TRBV19, the J call TRBJ1-5, with 9 positions matching TRBD1. The CDR3 is 15 residues long. Germline V lookup: CDR1 LNHDA, CDR2 SQIVND (reference sequence). V was pared by 5 bases and J by 5 bases, with 7 bases of the junction left unmatched. CDR3 sequence: CASSGVDRGDQPQHF. CDR3 nucleotide sequence: TGTGCCAGTAGTGGGGTGGACAGGGGAGATCAGCCCCAGCATTTT.

The chain joins TRBV6-5 to TRBJ1-6; 8 nucleotides align to TRBD1. CDR3 length equals 15 residues. V gave up 8 bases and J gave up 2 bases; unmatched junction bases: 5. The germline gives CDR1 MNHEY, CDR2 SVGAGI. CDR3 protein: CASLNRGTYNSPLHF. The CDR3 DNA reads TGTGCCAGCCTCAACAGGGGGACCTATAATTCACCCCTCCACTTT.

This clone was seen more than once but under ten times. Mismatch with germline at one junction end may stem from a read error. This chain links TRBV18 with TRBJ1-5; 8 bases are a match to TRBD1. This CDR3 comprises 16 residues. Looked up from germline, CDR1 is KGHSH and CDR2 is LQKENI. CDR3 DNA: TGTGCCAGCGCACCGGGCAGGGGGCGAAGCAATCAGCCCCAGCATTTT. Amino acid sequence: CASAPGRGRSNQPQHF.

This chain links TRBV9 with TRBJ2-3; 13 bases match TRBD2. The CDR3 is 16 residues long. Per germline, CDR1 SGDLS and CDR2 YYNGEE. V lost 3 bases and J lost 2; bases outside the gene matches: 3. The CDR3, as DNA: TGTGCCAGCAGCGAGGGACTAGCGGGGTACACAGATACGCAGTATTTT. Residues: CASSEGLAGYTDTQYF.

The chain combines TRBV5-1 with TRBJ1-4; D might be TRBD1 (5 bases). The germline gives CDR1 SGHRS, CDR2 YFSETQ. Trimming pared 3 bases from V and 7 bases from J, leaving 16 bases between. The CDR3 is 15 residues long. As DNA, the CDR3 is TGCGCCAGCAGCTATTACGGGGGAGAGGGTGAAAAACTGTTTTTT. It specifies CASSYYGGEGEKLFF.

The CDR3 DNA is TGTGCCAGCAGCTCCATAAGGGAACTAGCGGGTTTAGCCAAAAACATTCAGTACTTC. Amino acid sequence: CASSSIRELAGLAKNIQYF. The chain has TRBV11-3 and TRBJ2-4; 9 bases fit TRBD2. Trimming removed 4 bases from V and 0 bases from J; junction bases left unmatched: 13. Germline V gene lookup returns CDR1 SGHNT and CDR2 YENEEA. This CDR3 is 19 amino acids long.

V gene TRBV11-2 combines with J gene TRBJ1-2, with a possible D match to TRBD1 (5 bases). CDR1 SGHAT and CDR2 FQNNGV come from the germline V gene. Trimming left V 3 bases short and J 8 bases short, with 10 bases between. This CDR3 is built from 12 residues. The CDR3 protein is CASSLGPEGYTF. The CDR3 DNA is TGTGCCAGCAGCTTGGGGCCGGAAGGCTACACCTTC. Together with reference TRBV11-2 and TRBJ1-2, the CDR3 gives the full variable domain: EAGVAQSPRYKIIEKRQSVAFWCNPISGHATLYWYQQILGQGPKLLIQFQNNGVVDDSQLPKDRFSAERLKGVDSTLKIQPAKLEDSAVYLCASSLGPEGYTFGSGTRLTVV.